This T cell receptor beta chain appears in the sequencing data of a study of CD8 T cells in ankylosing spondylitis. General observations from the study: There was a TCR beta motif, made of 7 or 8 highly homologous variants, that appeared characteristic of ankylosing spondylitis blood. The authors found the disease-linked clones to be CD8+ and relatively rare in peripheral blood. It was reported that disease-linked clones were significantly enriched in matched ankylosing spondylitis synovial fluid.

Germline assignment: CDR1 MDHEN and CDR2 SYDVKM. The CDR3 spans 12 residues. The V and J ends lost 2 bases and 5 bases respectively, with 6 bases between them. Making use of molecular barcodes, quantitative 5'-RACE generated TCR beta libraries. TCRdb reprocessed the 5' RACE reads via MiXCR and lists one record per CDR3 protein. The profile shows 120,000 to 150,000 distinct CDR3 sequences, approximately 8.4% of them singletons. This clonotype was detected ten times or more. Antigen specificity is unknown. The sequencing input was synovial fluid, either unsorted or a sorted T cell fraction (not recorded which). The V gene is TRBV28, the J gene TRBJ1-2; D call uncertain. The TCR was taken from a male donor with ankylosing spondylitis. The CDR3 region is CASSLMGYGYTF. CDR3 DNA: TGTGCCAGCAGTTTAATGGGGTATGGCTACACCTTC.